This T cell receptor (beta chain) was retrieved from a study of cytomegalovirus exposure and HLA in healthy donors. General observations from the study: An analysis that was carried out later associated 16,951 TCR beta sequences with HLA alleles at 0.05 false discovery rate.

With regard to this clone: What it binds is unknown.

The PCR ran on 60 Vbeta and 13 Jbeta primers. Method: immunoSEQ multiplex PCR; TCRdb's copy keeps in-frame clones and lacks some. This sample has over 75,000 clones, with roughly 80% found just once. What was sequenced was PBMCs. The sequence came from a woman in her 50s in good health and CMV-seronegative.

This CDR3 is CASSANRGLNYNEQFF. In DNA, the CDR3 is TGTGCCAGCAGCGCAAACAGGGGTTTGAACTACAATGAGCAGTTCTTC. The rearrangement joins TRBV9 to TRBJ2-1, with TRBD1 matching 7 bases. Germline V gene sequence: CDR1 SGDLS, CDR2 YYNGEE. The J segment lost 3 bases and the V segment lost 3 bases, leaving 9 bases of the junction unmatched. The CDR3 runs to 16 residues.